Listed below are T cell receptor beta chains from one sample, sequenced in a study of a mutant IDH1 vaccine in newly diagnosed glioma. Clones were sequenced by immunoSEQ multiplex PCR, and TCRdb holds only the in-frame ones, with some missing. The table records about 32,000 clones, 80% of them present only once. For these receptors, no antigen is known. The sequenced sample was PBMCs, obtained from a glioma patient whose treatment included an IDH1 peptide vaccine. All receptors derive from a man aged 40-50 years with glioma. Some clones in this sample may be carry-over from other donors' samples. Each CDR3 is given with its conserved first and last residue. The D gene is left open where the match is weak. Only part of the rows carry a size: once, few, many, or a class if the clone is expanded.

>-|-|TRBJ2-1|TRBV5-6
TGTGCCAGCAGCCAGACATCTTACAATGAGCAGTTCTTC
CASSQTSYNEQFF
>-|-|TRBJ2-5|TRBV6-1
TGTGCCAGCAGTGAAGCGATGCGGGTTTGGGAGACCCAGTACTTC
CASSEAMRVWETQYF
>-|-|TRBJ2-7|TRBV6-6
TGTGCCAGCAATACAATCAGGGGGGCGTACGAGCAGTACTTC
CASNTIRGAYEQYF
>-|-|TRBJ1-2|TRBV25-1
TGTGCCAGCAGTGAAGCGGCAGCAACTAACTATGGCTACACCTTC
CASSEAAATNYGYTF
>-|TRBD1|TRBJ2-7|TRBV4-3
TGCGCCAGCAGCCAGACCCCGACAGGGCCCTACGAGCAGTACTTC
CASSQTPTGPYEQYF
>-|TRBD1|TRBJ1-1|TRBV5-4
TGTGCCAGCAGCTCCCCAGGACAGGGCGGAACTGAAGCTTTCTTT
CASSSPGQGGTEAFF
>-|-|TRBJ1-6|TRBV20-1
TGCAGTGCTAGAGGGGGGTCACCCCTCCACTTT
CSARGGSPLHF
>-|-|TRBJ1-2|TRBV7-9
TGTGCCAGCAGCTTCAGCAGCAACTATGGCTACACCTTC
CASSFSSNYGYTF
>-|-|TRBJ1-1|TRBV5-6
TGTGCCAGCAGCTTGGAGGGGTGGAAGTCTAAAAGGACTGAAGCTTTCTTT
CASSLEGWKSKRTEAFF
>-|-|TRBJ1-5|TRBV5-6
TGTGCCAGCAGCTTGGCCGGAAGGAGGGCCAATCAGCCCCAGCATTTT
CASSLAGRRANQPQHF
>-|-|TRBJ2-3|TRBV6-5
TGTGCCAGCAGTTACACCGTATATGCAGATACGCAGTATTTT
CASSYTVYADTQYF
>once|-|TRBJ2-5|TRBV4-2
TGTGCCAGCAGCCCAGGACCAATCACCCAAGAGACCCAGTACTTC
CASSPGPITQETQYF
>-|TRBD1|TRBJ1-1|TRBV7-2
TGTGCCAGCAGCTTAGAGACAGGGGGCACTGAAGCTTTCTTT
CASSLETGGTEAFF
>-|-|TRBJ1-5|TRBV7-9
TGTGCCAGCAGCCCCGAAGCGTATAGCAATCAGCCCCAGCATTTT
CASSPEAYSNQPQHF
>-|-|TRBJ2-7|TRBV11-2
TGTGCCAGCAGCCCCGGACAGCTCCACTACGAGCAGTACTTC
CASSPGQLHYEQYF
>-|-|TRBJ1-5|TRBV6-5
TGTGCCAGCAGGGCATTGGGCCAGCCCCAGCATTTT
CASRALGQPQHF
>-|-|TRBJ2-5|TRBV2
TGTGCCAGCAGTTCGTGGGGCACGCTAGCGAGGGAGACCCAGTACTTC
CASSSWGTLARETQYF
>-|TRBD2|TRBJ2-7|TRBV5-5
TGTGCCAGCAGCCCAAGAGTAGCGGGGGGGCGGGAGCAGTACTTC
CASSPRVAGGREQYF
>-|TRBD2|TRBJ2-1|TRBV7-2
TGTGCCAGCAGCTTGGCCGGACTAGCGGGGGCGGGTGAGCAGTTCTTC
CASSLAGLAGAGEQFF
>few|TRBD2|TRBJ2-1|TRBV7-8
TGTGCCAGCAGCTTGCAACTAGCGGGGGGCTACAATGAGCAGTTCTTC
CASSLQLAGGYNEQFF
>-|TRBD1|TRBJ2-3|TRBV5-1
TGCGCCAGCAGCGGACAGGGGTACACAGATACGCAGTATTTT
CASSGQGYTDTQYF
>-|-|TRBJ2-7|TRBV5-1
TGCGCCAGCAGCTCTGCCTACGAGCAGTACTTC
CASSSAYEQYF
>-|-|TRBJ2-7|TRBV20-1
TGCAGTGCTAGAGATCTAGGCGAGCAGTACTTC
CSARDLGEQYF
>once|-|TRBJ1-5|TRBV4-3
TGCGCCAGCAGCCAAGTTCAGGGGAGCAATCAGCCCCAGCATTTT
CASSQVQGSNQPQHF
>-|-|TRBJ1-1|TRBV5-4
TGTGCCAGCAGCGCCCGGGGGGGGACTGAAGCTTTCTTT
CASSARGGTEAFF
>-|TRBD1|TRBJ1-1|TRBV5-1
TGCGCCAGCAGCGAAAGACAGGGTTGTGCTTTCTTT
CASSERQGCAFF
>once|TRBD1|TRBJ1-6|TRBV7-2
TGTGCCAGCAGCTCCCGGACAGGGGAGGCTTCACCCCTCCACTTT
CASSSRTGEASPLHF
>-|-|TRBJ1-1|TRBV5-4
TGTGCCAGCAGTCTACAAGCGACAGGAATGAACACTGAAGCTTTCTTT
CASSLQATGMNTEAFF
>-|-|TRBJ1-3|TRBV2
TGTGCCAGCAGATCCGACCCTGGAAACACCATATATTTT
CASRSDPGNTIYF
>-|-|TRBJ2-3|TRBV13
TGTGCCAGCAGTCACGGAACAGATACGCAGTATTTT
CASSHGTDTQYF
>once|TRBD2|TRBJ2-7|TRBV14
TGTGCCAGCAGCCAATGGGGCGGGGGGGCTTACGAGCAGTACTTC
CASSQWGGGAYEQYF
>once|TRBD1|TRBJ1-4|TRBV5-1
TGCGCCAGCAGTCCTAGGACAGGGGGCGGTGAAAAACTGTTTTTT
CASSPRTGGGEKLFF
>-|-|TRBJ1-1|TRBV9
TGTGCCAGCAGCGTAGGAGGGGGAATGTACACTGAAGCTTTCTTT
CASSVGGGMYTEAFF
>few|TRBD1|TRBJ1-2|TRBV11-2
TGTGCCAGCAGCAACATGGACAGGGGTTACGGCTACACCTTC
CASSNMDRGYGYTF
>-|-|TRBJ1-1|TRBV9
TGTGCCAGCAGCGTAGGAGGGGATGGGATGACTGAAGCTTTCTTT
CASSVGGDGMTEAFF
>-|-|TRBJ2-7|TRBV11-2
TGTGCCAGCAGCTTAGGGTCCCGGGGGAGTGCCAGCTACGAGCAGTACTTC
CASSLGSRGSASYEQYF
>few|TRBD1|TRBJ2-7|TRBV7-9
TGTGCCAGCAGCACCTCCACCGGGACAGGAAGACCCCACGAGCAGTACTTC
CASSTSTGTGRPHEQYF
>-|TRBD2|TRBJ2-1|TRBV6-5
TGTGCCAGCAGATTGGGACTAGCGGGGTGGAATGAGCAGTTCTTC
CASRLGLAGWNEQFF
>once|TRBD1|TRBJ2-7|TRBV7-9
TGTGCCAGCGTGGGTTCCCGGGACAGGGTCGGGGAGCAGTACTTC
CASVGSRDRVGEQYF
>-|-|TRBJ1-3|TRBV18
TGTGCCAGCTCACTCAGGGTGGACTCTGGAAACACCATATATTTT
CASSLRVDSGNTIYF
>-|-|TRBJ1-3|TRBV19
TGTGCCAGTAGTATGGGAGGGGTGAACGGTGGAAACACCATATATTTT
CASSMGGVNGGNTIYF